This T cell receptor beta chain was retrieved from a study of blood T cell repertoires in COVID-19. In the study overall: Both acute and convalescent COVID-19 samples were obtained from the United States, Italy and Spain. T cells, B-cell-depleted T cells, or PBMCs supplied cDNA or gDNA.

As handled by the study authors: Estimation of nucleated cell counts was performed using reference gene primer amplification. TCRdb's table, derived via immunoSEQ multiplex PCR, lists solely in-frame clones and lacks some. D and trimming come from the DNA, and the V and J calls and clone size come from that table. The sample includes about 100,000 clones, approximately 88% of them seen just once. Sequenced input: peripheral blood. This receptor was taken from a man of 80 years or more with acute or convalescent COVID-19.

CDR3 DNA sequence: TGTGCCAGCAGTTACGAGACTAGCGGGGGATACGAGCAGTACTTC. It specifies CASSYETSGGYEQYF. The chain links TRBV6-6 to TRBJ2-7; 12 nucleotides line up with TRBD2. Germline-derived CDR1 and CDR2 are MNHNY and SVGAGI (reference sequence). The CDR3 is 15 residues long. After removal of 2 bases from V and 4 bases from J, the junction contained 3 bases not matched to a gene.